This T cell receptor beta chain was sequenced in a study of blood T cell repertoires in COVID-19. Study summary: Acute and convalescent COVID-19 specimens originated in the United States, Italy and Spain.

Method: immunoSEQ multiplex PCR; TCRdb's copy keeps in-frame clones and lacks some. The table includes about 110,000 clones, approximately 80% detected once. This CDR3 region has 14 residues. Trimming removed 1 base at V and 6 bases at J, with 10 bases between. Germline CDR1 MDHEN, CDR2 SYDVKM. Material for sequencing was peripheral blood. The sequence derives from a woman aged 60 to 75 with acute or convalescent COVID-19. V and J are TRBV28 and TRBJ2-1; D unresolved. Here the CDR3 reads CASSLYSLSNEQFF. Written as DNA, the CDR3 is TGTGCCAGCAGTTTATATTCTTTGAGCAATGAGCAGTTCTTC.